The clone carrying this T cell receptor (beta chain) was seen ten or more times. The entry originates in a study of T cells in Graves' hyperthyroidism and ophthalmopathy. Germline V gives CDR1 SNHLY, CDR2 FYNNEI. The ends lost 8 bases at V and 4 bases at J; junction bases unmatched: 3. The CDR3 is 12 amino acids. Amplification of TCR beta CDR3 regions was performed using RNA transcripts as template. The HTBI primer set was used in a first-round RT-PCR of the TCR CDR3. Via MiXCR, TCRdb re-called the multiplex PCR reads, giving one row per CDR3 protein. This table holds around 520,000 distinct CDR3 sequences, roughly 15% found once.

Sequencing input: blood. The TCR originated in a woman aged 40 to 50 with Graves' hyperthyroidism. The chain uses TRBV2 and TRBJ2-7; 9 bases map to TRBD2. The chain's CDR3 is CASGGRDYEQYF. The CDR3 region has the DNA TGTGCCAGCGGCGGGAGGGATTACGAGCAGTACTTC.